This T cell receptor beta chain was identified during a study of CD8 T cells in Susac syndrome. Study-wide results and caveats: Regarding the TCR sequencing and HLA analysis, the study admitted that a relatively small number of individuals were involved.

Trimming stripped 0 bases from V and 4 bases from J, with 9 bases between. Germline V CDR1 and CDR2: LGHDT, YNNKEL (reference sequence). The CDR3 extends over 14 amino acids. RNA in amounts of roughly 0.5 to 1 ug was reverse transcribed with random hexamers. The method of amplification for TCR beta CDR3 was immunoSEQ multiplex PCR, covering 54 Vbeta and 13 Jbeta. TCRdb reprocessed the immunoSEQ multiplex PCR reads via MiXCR and lists one record per CDR3 protein. The sample includes about 200,000 distinct CDR3 sequences, 80% to 95% seen only once; the top ten take approximately 0.098%. Sequencing targeted TCR beta in blood CD8+ and CD4+ T cells. The table lists this clonotype with a count of one. The antigen remains undetermined.

Sequencing was performed on CD4+ T cells from PBMCs. The rearrangement uses TRBV3-1 and TRBJ1-2; D gene uncertain. This receptor was taken from a human donor in good health. The CDR3 here is CASSQEGWVYGYTF. The DNA for the CDR3 is TGTGCCAGCAGCCAAGAGGGGTGGGTCTATGGCTACACCTTC.